The 10 T cell receptor beta chains below all came from one sample that was sequenced in a study of T cells in Graves' hyperthyroidism and ophthalmopathy (dated by TCRdb to between 2019 and 2020). Library preparation used multiplex PCR. For sequencing, an Illumina HiSeq 2000 was employed. The TCR beta CDR3 regions were amplified from the RNA transcripts. A first-round RT-PCR of the TCR CDR3 used the HTBI primer set with the Qiagen OneStep RT-PCR kit. Using fastp at Q25 and MiXCR, TCRdb reprocessed the public reads and kept productive beta chains. Every entry covers one CDR3 protein and lists the most common genes and DNA from its rows. The sample table shows approximately 28,000 distinct CDR3 sequences, and around 40% are seen once. Clones ranked in the top ten supply 10% of the sample. Sequencing was done on a sample of blood. The receptor source for this set is a woman aged 25-40 years with Graves' hyperthyroidism.

The rearrangement links TRBV24-1 to TRBJ2-3, with 12 bases matching TRBD2. The CDR3 extends over 16 amino acids. The junction had 7 bases not matched to a gene; V was cut back by 4 bases and J by 6 bases. The V gene's germline CDR1 is KGHDR and CDR2 SFDVKD. As DNA, the CDR3 is TGTGCCACCAGTGACCCTCTAGCGGGAGGGCCGGATACGCAGTATTTT. This codes for CATSDPLAGGPDTQYF.

The chain links TRBV20-1 to TRBJ2-1; TRBD2 aligns across 15 bases. V shed 6 bases and J 3 bases; nucleotides not matched to a gene: 6. From germline, CDR1 is DFQATT and CDR2 SNEGSKA (reference sequence). CDR3 length: 16 residues. CDR3 bases: TGCAGTGCCCTAGGACTAGCGGGAGGGGACTACAATGAGCAGTTCTTC. It translates to CSALGLAGGDYNEQFF.

About this clonotype: The limits of the CDR3 on the DNA are not certain, so only TCRdb's listed CDR3 is given. V and J are TRBV6-2 or TRBV6-3 and TRBJ1-1. The CDR3 length is 18 residues, termini included. Germline V gene data show CDR1 as MNHEY and CDR2 as SVGEGT. CDR3 residues: CASTEAGTYEQYFGQAFF.

This clonotype has a count of ten or more. The chain carries TRBV28 and TRBJ2-5, with a tentative D call TRBD2 (6 bases). V was clipped by 5 bases and J by 5 bases, with 9 bases between them. The germline CDR1 and CDR2 sequences are MDHEN and SYDVKM. The CDR3 has 12 amino acids. The CDR3 protein is CASSRLEETQYF. CDR3 in DNA: TGTGCCAGCAGTCGACTAGAGGAGACCCAGTACTTC. Variable domain in full (rest from reference TRBV28 and TRBJ2-5): DVKVTQSSRYLVKRTGEKVFLECVQDMDHENMFWYRQDPGLGLRLIYFSYDVKMKEKGDIPEGYSVSREKKERFSLILESASTNQTSMYLCASSRLEETQYFGPGTRLLVL.

Many counts were recorded for this clonotype. This chain links TRBV4-1 with TRBJ2-3; D gene unclear. The CDR3 is made up of 15 amino acids. Germline V gene sequence: CDR1 MGHRA, CDR2 YSYEKL. With 1 base removed from V and 3 bases from J, the gap between germline ends came to 11 bases. The DNA of the CDR3 is TGCGCCAGCAGCCAAGTCCTGGCGGTGACAGATACGCAGTATTTT. This translates into CASSQVLAVTDTQYF.

This clonotype appeared many times. The rearrangement joins TRBV6-5 to TRBJ1-1; D gene uncertain. V lost 2 bases and J lost 4, with 8 bases in between. The CDR3 extends over 13 amino acids. The germline gives CDR1 MNHEY, CDR2 SVGAGI. The CDR3 region has the DNA TGTGCCAGCAGTTACACGGGGTTCACTGAAGCTTTCTTT. This gives the protein CASSYTGFTEAFF.

The chain recombines TRBV20-1 with TRBJ1-1, with TRBD1 as a possible D gene (6 bases). Trimming stripped 5 bases from V and 2 bases from J, with 21 bases between. CDR1 and CDR2 (germline): DFQATT, SNEGSKA (reference sequence). The CDR3 loop spans 16 amino acids. The CDR3: CSALIAGHLGNTEAFF. The CDR3 region has the DNA TGCAGTGCTTTAATAGCGGGACACCTGGGAAACACTGAAGCTTTCTTT.

As for this clonotype: As the CDR3 is not closed by the conserved phenylalanine or tryptophan, this likely results from a read error. The DNA is left out, because the CDR3 cannot be placed on it with certainty; the CDR3 is given as TCRdb lists it. The chain recombines TRBV11-2 with TRBJ2-4; the table assigns TRBD2, which was not confirmed against the DNA. Germline CDR1 and CDR2: SGHAT and FQNNGV. With termini counted, the CDR3 has 14 amino acids. The CDR3 sequence is CASSLIPGGNIRYL.

Comments on this clonotype: A read error is possible here, since a much larger clone lies one base away. V usage is TRBV27 and J usage is TRBJ1-1; the match to TRBD1 covers 10 bases. Trimming took 4 bases from V and 1 from J; bases not matched to a gene: 3. The CDR3 contains 15 residues. Germline V lookup: CDR1 MNHEY, CDR2 SMNVEV (reference sequence). The CDR3 DNA is TGTGCCAGCAGTTGGACAGGGGGTGGGAACACTGAAGCTTTCTTT. This sequence encodes CASSWTGGGNTEAFF.

The table lists this clonotype with many counts. This chain connects TRBV19 to TRBJ1-1, with D unclear. The CDR3 length is 14 residues. The germline CDR1 and CDR2 sequences are LNHDA and SQIVND (reference sequence). Trimming cost V 6 bases and J 0 bases, with 11 bases left between them. This CDR3 reads CASSTHGVNTEAFF. The CDR3 coding sequence is TGTGCCAGTAGCACCCACGGGGTGAACACTGAAGCTTTCTTT.